The source of this TCR beta chain is a study of cytomegalovirus exposure and HLA in healthy donors. Vbeta (60) and Jbeta (13) primers were used in the PCR. TCRdb's copy holds only in-frame clones and misses some; the assay was immunoSEQ multiplex PCR. This sample has about 160,000 clones, with roughly 63% found just once. The CDR3 loop spans 15 amino acids. The germline CDR1 and CDR2 sequences are SGHVS and FQNEAQ. Worth noting for this clone: One junction end disagrees with the germline gene, perhaps due to a read error.

V usage is TRBV7-8 and J usage is TRBJ2-7, with a possible D match to TRBD2 (6 bases). The receptor's source is a woman aged 60-75 years in good health and CMV-seropositive. Specimen: PBMCs. The CDR3 is CASSLEALSKRAIPF. In nucleotides, the CDR3 is TGTGCCAGCAGCTTAGAGGCCCTGTCTAAGCGGGCCATCCCCTTC.